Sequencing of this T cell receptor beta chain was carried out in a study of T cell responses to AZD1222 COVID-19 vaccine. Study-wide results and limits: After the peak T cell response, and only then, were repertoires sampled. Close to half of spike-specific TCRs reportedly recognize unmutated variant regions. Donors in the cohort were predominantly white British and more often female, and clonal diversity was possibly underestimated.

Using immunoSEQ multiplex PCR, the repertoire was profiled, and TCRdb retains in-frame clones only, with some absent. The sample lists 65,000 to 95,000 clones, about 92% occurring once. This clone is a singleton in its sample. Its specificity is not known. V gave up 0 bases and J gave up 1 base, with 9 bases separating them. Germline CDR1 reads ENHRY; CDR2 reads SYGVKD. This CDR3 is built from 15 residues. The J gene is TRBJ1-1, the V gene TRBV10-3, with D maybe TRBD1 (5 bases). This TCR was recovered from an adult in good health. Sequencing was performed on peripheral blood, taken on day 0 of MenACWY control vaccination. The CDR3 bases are TGTGCCATCAGTGAGTCCAGGACACCGAACACTGAAGCTTTCTTT. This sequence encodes CAISESRTPNTEAFF.